The table lists the clone carrying this T cell receptor (beta chain) with many counts. The data stem from a study of T-cell reconstitution after alpha-beta-depleted transplantation in children. Molecular barcoding with unique molecular identifiers was used for the TCRbeta library. MiXCR, run by TCRdb on the PCR reads, gives a single entry per CDR3 protein. The sample has some 350,000 distinct CDR3 sequences, 9% to 12% seen once; the top ten hold more than 2%. Germline V lookup: CDR1 DFQATT, CDR2 SNEGSKA (reference sequence). Trimming took off 5 bases at V and 3 bases at J, with 11 bases between the two ends. The CDR3 loop spans 13 amino acids.

The source is a human donor who donated a stem cell graft to a child with acute lymphoblastic leukemia. Specimen: PBMCs from the stem cell graft donor, collected from the stem cell graft. The chain is built from TRBV20-1 and TRBJ2-4; D possibly uses TRBD1 or TRBD2 (5 bases each). The CDR3 region has the DNA TGCAGTGCTGCCCGGGACGGCAAAAACATTCAGTACTTC. Encoded protein: CSAARDGKNIQYF.